This TCR beta chain was sequenced for a study of T cell responses to AZD1222 COVID-19 vaccine. This clone was recorded once. V gave up 4 bases and J gave up 5 bases, with 17 bases separating them. Germline loops: CDR1 MNHEY, CDR2 SVGAGI. CDR3 length equals 15 residues. The repertoire was sequenced with immunoSEQ multiplex PCR; TCRdb's copy has only in-frame clones and lacks some. Counted here are 180,000 or so clones, 94% occurring once; the ten biggest clones make up 0.64%. Sequencing was performed on peripheral blood, taken on day 0 of AZD1222 vaccination. This chain uses TRBV6-5 with TRBJ1-1; maybe TRBD1 (5 bases). The sequence came from an adult in good health. This chain's CDR3 is CASSSTAGRRTEAFF. In DNA form, the CDR3 reads TGTGCCAGCAGTTCGACTGCAGGGCGCCGAACTGAAGCTTTCTTT.